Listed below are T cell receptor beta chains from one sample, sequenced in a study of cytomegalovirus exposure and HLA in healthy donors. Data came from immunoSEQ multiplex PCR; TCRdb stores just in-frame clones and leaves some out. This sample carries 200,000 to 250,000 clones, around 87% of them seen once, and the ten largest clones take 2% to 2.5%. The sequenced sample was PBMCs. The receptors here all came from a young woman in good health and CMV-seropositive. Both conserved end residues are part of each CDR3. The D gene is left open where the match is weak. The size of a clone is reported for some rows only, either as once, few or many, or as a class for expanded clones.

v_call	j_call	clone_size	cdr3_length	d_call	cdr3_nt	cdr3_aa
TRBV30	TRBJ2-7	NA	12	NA	TGTGCCTGGAGCAGACAGATGGACGAGCAGTACTTC	CAWSRQMDEQYF
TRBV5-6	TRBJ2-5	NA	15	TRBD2	TGTGCCAGCAGCTTGGGGGGAGGGAGTCAAGAGACCCAGTACTTC	CASSLGGGSQETQYF
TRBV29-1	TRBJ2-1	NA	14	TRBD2	TGCAGCGTAACGAGGACTAGCGGGAGGCCGTGTGAGTTCTTC	CSVTRTSGRPCEFF
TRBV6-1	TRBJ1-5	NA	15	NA	TGTGCCAGCAGTATCCACACGGGGGGCAATCAGCCCCAGCATTTT	CASSIHTGGNQPQHF
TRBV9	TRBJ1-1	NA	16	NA	TGTGCCAGCAGCGTAGATGGGCGGGTGCGGAACACTGAAGCTTTCTTT	CASSVDGRVRNTEAFF
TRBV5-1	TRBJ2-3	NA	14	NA	TGCGCCAGCAGGTCGGGATCGCCCACAGATACGCAGTATTTT	CASRSGSPTDTQYF
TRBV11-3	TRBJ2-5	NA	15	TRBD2	TGTGCCAGCAGCTTAGCGGGACTAGATCAAGAGACCCAGTACTTC	CASSLAGLDQETQYF
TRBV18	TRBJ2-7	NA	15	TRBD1	TGTGCCAGCTCAGAATTCGGGACAGCCGACTACGAGCAGTACTTC	CASSEFGTADYEQYF
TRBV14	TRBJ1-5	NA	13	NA	TGTGCCAGCAACCTACAGCCCCAACAGCCCCAGCATTTT	CASNLQPQQPQHF
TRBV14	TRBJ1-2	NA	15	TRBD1	TGTGCCAGCAGCCAAGTCAGGGGGCCAGCCGATGGCTACACCTTC	CASSQVRGPADGYTF
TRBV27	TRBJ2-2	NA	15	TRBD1	TGTGCCAGCCGGGACAGGGGAGGGACAACCGGGGAGCTGTTTTTT	CASRDRGGTTGELFF
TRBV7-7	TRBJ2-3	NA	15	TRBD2	TGTGCTAGCAGCTTTAGCGGGAGTGGGACAGATACGCAGTATTTT	CASSFSGSGTDTQYF
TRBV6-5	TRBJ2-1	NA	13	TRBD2	TGTGCCAGCAGCCCGGGGGGGAGGAATGAGCAGTTCTTC	CASSPGGRNEQFF
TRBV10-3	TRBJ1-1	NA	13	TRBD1	TGTGCCGCCAGGGGGCAGGGCGGCACTGAAGCTTTCTTT	CAARGQGGTEAFF
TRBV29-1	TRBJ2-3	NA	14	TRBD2	TGCAGCTCCTTGACTAGCGGGGCGAGTGATACGCAGTATTTT	CSSLTSGASDTQYF
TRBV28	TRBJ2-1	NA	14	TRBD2	TGTGCCAGCAGTCTCCGGGTAGCGGGAGATGAGCAGTTCTTC	CASSLRVAGDEQFF
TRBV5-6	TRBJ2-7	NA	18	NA	TGTGCCAGCAGCTCCTCCCCAACTAGGACTACAAGATCCTACGAGCAGTACTTC	CASSSSPTRTTRSYEQYF
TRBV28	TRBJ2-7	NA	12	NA	TGTGCCAGCAGTCTACGAAGGGGCGAGCAGTACTTC	CASSLRRGEQYF
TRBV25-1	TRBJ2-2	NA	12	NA	TGTGCCAGCAGTTCGGGCACCGGGGAGCTGTTTTTT	CASSSGTGELFF
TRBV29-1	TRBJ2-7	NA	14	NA	TGCAGCGTTGAGAAAGAGGGAAGCTCCTACGAGCAGTACTTC	CSVEKEGSSYEQYF
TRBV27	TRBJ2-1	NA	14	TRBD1	TGTGCCAGCAGTCCGACAGGGTTCTACAATGAGCAGTTCTTC	CASSPTGFYNEQFF
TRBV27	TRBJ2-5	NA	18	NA	TGTGCCAGCAGTTTAGGGACACCCTTGCAGGGGCTTAGGGAGACCCAGTACTTC	CASSLGTPLQGLRETQYF
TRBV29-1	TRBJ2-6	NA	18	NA	TGCAGCGTTGAGGTTCAGGGACGGGGGTTATCTGGGGCCAACGTCCTGACTTTC	CSVEVQGRGLSGANVLTF
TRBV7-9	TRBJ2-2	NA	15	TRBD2	TGTGCCAGCACCCCGACTAGCAGTAACACCGGGGAGCTGTTTTTT	CASTPTSSNTGELFF
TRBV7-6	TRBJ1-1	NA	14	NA	TGTGCCAGCAGCTCGACTCGGGGGGACACTGAAGCTTTCTTT	CASSSTRGDTEAFF
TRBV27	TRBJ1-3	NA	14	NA	TGTGCCAGCAGTCGGGGGGGCGTCGGAAACACCATATATTTT	CASSRGGVGNTIYF
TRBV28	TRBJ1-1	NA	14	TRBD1	TGTGCCAGCAGTCTTACAGGGGGGGTCACTGAAGCTTTCTTT	CASSLTGGVTEAFF
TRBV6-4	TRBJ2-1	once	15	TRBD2	TGTGCCAGCAGTGATAGCGGGAGTACTTACAATGAGCAGTTCTTC	CASSDSGSTYNEQFF
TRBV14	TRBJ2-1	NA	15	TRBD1	TGTGCCAGCAGCCATTATACAGGGGCGGACAATGAGCAGTTCTTC	CASSHYTGADNEQFF
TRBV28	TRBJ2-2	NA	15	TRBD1	TGTGCCAGCAGTCTCCGGGACAGGGGGCACGGGGAGCTGTTTTTT	CASSLRDRGHGELFF
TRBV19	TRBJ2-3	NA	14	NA	TGTGCCAGTAGCATGGACAACGTGGTAGATACGCAGTATTTT	CASSMDNVVDTQYF
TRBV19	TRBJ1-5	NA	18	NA	TGTGCCAGTAGTATTAGGGGATTAGAAAGGGTGAGCAATCAGCCCCAGCATTTT	CASSIRGLERVSNQPQHF
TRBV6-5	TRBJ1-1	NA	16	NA	TGTGCCAGCAGTTACAGCCCAGGGACGGGGGACACTGAAGCTTTCTTT	CASSYSPGTGDTEAFF
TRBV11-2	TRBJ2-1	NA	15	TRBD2	TGTGCCAGCAGCCCCGGCAGCGGGAGGGCCTATGAGCAGTTCTTC	CASSPGSGRAYEQFF
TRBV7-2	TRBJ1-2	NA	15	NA	TGTGCCAGCAGCTTAGCAGGGGCAGGTGGCTATGGCTACACCTTC	CASSLAGAGGYGYTF
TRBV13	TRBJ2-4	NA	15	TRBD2	TGTGCCAGCAGCTTAGCGGGAGGGCCTGGAAACATTCAGTACTTC	CASSLAGGPGNIQYF
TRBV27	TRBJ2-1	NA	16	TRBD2	TGTGCCAGCAGTTTGGGGGTGACGGGAGGTCGCAATGAGCAGTTCTTC	CASSLGVTGGRNEQFF
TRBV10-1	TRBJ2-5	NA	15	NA	TGCGCCAGCAGTGAGTTTACAGGGATGCAAGAGACCCAGTACTTC	CASSEFTGMQETQYF
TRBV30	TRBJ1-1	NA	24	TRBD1	TGTGCCTGGAGTGTAAATCCAACAAAATATACCGGGACAGGGGGACACCTCCAAGGCACTGAAGCTTTCTTT	CAWSVNPTKYTGTGGHLQGTEAFF
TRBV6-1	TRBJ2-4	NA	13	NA	TGTGCCAGCAGTGAAGCGCAAAGGGGCAGAGAGTACTTC	CASSEAQRGREYF
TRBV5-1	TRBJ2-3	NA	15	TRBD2	TGCGCCAGCACCTTAGGGGGACTAGCCTGGGATACGCAGTATTTT	CASTLGGLAWDTQYF
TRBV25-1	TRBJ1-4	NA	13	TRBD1	TGTGCCAGCTCACAGGGGCCTAATGAAAAACTGTTTTTT	CASSQGPNEKLFF
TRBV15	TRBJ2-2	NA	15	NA	TGTGCCACCAGCAGAGAGCGGGGTAACACCGGGGAGCTGTTTTTT	CATSRERGNTGELFF
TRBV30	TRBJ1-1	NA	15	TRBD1	TGTGCCTTGCAGGGGACAGGGCTTCCGAACACTGAAGCTTTCTTT	CALQGTGLPNTEAFF
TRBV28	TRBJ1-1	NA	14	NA	TGTGCCAGCATCTTGTGGGGGCCGAACACTGAAGCTTTCTTT	CASILWGPNTEAFF
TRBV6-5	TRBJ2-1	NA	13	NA	TGTGCCAGCAGCGCCGGCGAGGGCAATGAGCAGTTCTTC	CASSAGEGNEQFF
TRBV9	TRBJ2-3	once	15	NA	TGTGCCAGCAGCGTAAGGAGGCTGGGCACAGATACGCAGTATTTT	CASSVRRLGTDTQYF
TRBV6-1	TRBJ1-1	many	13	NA	TGTGCCAGCACTTACAAGGGGTTCGCTGAAGCTTTCTTT	CASTYKGFAEAFF
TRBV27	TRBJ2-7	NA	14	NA	TGTGCCAGCAGTAAAGGACAGTCTATTAGGGAGCAGTACTTC	CASSKGQSIREQYF
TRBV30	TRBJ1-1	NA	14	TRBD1	TGTGCCTGGGACAGGGCTATGAGTGCGGCTGAAGCTTTCTTT	CAWDRAMSAAEAFF
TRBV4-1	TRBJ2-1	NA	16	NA	TGCGCCAGCAGCCATAGCGGCTCTAGCTCCTACAATGAGCAGTTCTTC	CASSHSGSSSYNEQFF
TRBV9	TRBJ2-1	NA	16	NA	TGTGCCAGCAGCCCGGGACCGGGACTTGGGGGTCATGAGCAGTTCTTC	CASSPGPGLGGHEQFF
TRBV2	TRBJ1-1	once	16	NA	TGTGCCAGCAGTGAACAGGGGCGGGGGATGAACACTGAAGCTTTCTTT	CASSEQGRGMNTEAFF
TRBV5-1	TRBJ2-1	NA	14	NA	TGCGCCAGCAGCTTGAGGGCGGTCAGGGATGAGCAGTTCTTC	CASSLRAVRDEQFF
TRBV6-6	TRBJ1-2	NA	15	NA	TGTGCCAGCAGTTACCGGCTGGCAGGGGACTATGGCTACACCTTC	CASSYRLAGDYGYTF
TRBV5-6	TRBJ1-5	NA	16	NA	TGTGCCAGCAGCCGATACGGACACAACGTCGCTCAGCCCCAGCATTTT	CASSRYGHNVAQPQHF
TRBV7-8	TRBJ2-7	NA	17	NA	TGTGCCAGCAGCTTTACCCTCAACCCCACAGGGTTCTACGAGCAGTACTTC	CASSFTLNPTGFYEQYF
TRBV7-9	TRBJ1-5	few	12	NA	TGTGCCAGCAGTCGCACAGGGTTGCCCCAGCATTTT	CASSRTGLPQHF
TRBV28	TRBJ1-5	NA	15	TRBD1	TGTGCCAGCAGTTCCATTGACAGGGGGTATCAGCCCCAGCATTTT	CASSSIDRGYQPQHF
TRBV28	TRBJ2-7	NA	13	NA	TGTGCCAGCAGCCTTACAGGGTCCTACGAGCAGTACTTC	CASSLTGSYEQYF